This entry describes one T cell receptor (beta chain). The antigen remains unidentified. The data belong to a study of coeliac disease. Study information: High-resolution HLA typing was lacking; TRBV7-2 bias was queried instead.

Sequencing used one aliquot of 500,000 or so cells per fraction. Method: immunoSEQ multiplex PCR; TCRdb's copy keeps in-frame clones and lacks some. Altogether roughly 6,800 clones are present, about 78% being singletons, with the ten largest covering 6% to 7%. Study conclusions and caveats: Of coeliac lamina propria samples, about 55% of the 18 held published gliadin-specific TRB sequences, versus 1 of 6 controls. The authors considered this approach unsuitable for unbiased detection of gliadin-specific T cells.

The V gene end was trimmed by 2 bases and the J gene end by 2 bases; junction bases not matched to a gene: 7. CDR1 and CDR2 from the germline V gene are SGHTA and FQGNSA. CDR3 length: 18 residues. The chain joins TRBV7-2 to TRBJ2-7; 15 bases agree with TRBD2. Sequencing input: lamina propria lymphocytes from the gut. The clonotype originates from a man aged 25-40 years with celiac disease. The CDR3 region has the DNA TGTGCCAGCAGCTTAAGGGGGACTAGCGGGAGGTACCCCTACGAGCAGTACTTC. Amino acids: CASSLRGTSGRYPYEQYF. The whole variable domain, filled in from reference TRBV7-2 and TRBJ2-7, reads GAGVSQSPSNKVTEKGKDVELRCDPISGHTALYWYRQSLGQGLEFLIYFQGNSAPDKSGLPSDRFSAERTGGSVSTLTIQRTQQEDSAVYLCASSLRGTSGRYPYEQYFGPGTRLTVT.